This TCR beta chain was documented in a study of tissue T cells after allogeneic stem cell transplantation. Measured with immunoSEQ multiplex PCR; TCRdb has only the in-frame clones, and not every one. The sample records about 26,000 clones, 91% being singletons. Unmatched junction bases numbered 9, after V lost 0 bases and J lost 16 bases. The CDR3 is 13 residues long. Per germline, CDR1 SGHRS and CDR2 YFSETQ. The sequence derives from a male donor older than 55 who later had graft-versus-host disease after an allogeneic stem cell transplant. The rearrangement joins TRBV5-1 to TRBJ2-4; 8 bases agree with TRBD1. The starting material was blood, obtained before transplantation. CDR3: CASSLAPDRDGYF. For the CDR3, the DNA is TGCGCCAGCAGCTTGGCCCCGGACAGGGATGGATACTTC.